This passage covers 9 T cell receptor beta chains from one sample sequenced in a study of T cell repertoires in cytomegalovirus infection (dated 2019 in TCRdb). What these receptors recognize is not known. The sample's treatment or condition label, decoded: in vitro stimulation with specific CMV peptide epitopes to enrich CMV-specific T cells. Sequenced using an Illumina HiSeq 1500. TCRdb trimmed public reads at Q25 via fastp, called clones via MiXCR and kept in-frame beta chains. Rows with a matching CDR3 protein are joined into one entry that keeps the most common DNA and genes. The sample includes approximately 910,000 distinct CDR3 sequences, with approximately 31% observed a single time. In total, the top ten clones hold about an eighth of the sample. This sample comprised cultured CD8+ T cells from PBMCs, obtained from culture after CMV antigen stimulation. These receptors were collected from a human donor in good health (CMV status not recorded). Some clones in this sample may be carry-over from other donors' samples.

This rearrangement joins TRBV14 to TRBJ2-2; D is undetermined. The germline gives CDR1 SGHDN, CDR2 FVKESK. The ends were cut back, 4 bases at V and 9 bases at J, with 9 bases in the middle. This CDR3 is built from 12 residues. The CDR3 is CASSRFSRELFF. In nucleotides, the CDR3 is TGTGCCAGCAGCCGCTTTTCCAGGGAGCTGTTTTTT.

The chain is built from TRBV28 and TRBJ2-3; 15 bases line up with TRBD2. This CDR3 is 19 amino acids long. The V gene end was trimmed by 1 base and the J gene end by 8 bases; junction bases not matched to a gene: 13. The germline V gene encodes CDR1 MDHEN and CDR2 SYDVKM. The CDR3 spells CASSLLRTSGGAGIPTQYF. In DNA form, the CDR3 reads TGTGCCAGCAGTTTATTGCGGACTAGCGGGGGGGCTGGCATCCCTACGCAGTATTTT.

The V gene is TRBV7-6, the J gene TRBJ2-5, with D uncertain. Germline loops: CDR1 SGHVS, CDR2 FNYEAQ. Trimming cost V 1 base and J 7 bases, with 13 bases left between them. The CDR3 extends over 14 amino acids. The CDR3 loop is CASSLDGTERTQYF. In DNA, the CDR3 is TGTGCCAGCAGCTTAGACGGCACAGAGAGGACCCAGTACTTC. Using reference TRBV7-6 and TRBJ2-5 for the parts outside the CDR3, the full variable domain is GAGVSQSPRYKVTKRGQDVALRCDPISGHVSLYWYRQALGQGPEFLTYFNYEAQQDKSGLPNDRFSAERPEGSISTLTIQRTEQRDSAMYRCASSLDGTERTQYFGPGTRLLVL.

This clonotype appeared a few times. The CDR3, as DNA: TGCGCCAGCAGCCAAGTAGCTCAGGGCGACTCCTACGAGCAGTACTTC. Encoded protein: CASSQVAQGDSYEQYF. This sequence joins TRBV4-1 and TRBJ2-7; D perhaps matches TRBD1 (5 bases). Trimming took off 1 base at V and 0 bases at J, with 13 bases between the two ends. This CDR3 contains 16 residues. The germline CDR1 and CDR2 sequences are MGHRA and YSYEKL.

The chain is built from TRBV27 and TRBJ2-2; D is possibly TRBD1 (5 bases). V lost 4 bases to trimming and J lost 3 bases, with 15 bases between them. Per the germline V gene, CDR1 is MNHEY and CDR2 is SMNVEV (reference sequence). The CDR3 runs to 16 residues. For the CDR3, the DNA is TGTGCCAGCAGTTCACTGACAGAATCCTACACCGGGGAGCTGTTTTTT. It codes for CASSSLTESYTGELFF.

The CDR3 DNA reads as TGTGCCAGCGGCCACGGGGGAACGGATCAGCCCCAGCATTTT. As protein: CASGHGGTDQPQHF. J is TRBJ1-5 and V is TRBV27; TRBD1 is a possible D gene (5 bases). The V end lost 8 bases, the J end lost 5 bases, and 16 bases lay between the germline ends. Germline CDR1 and CDR2: MNHEY and SMNVEV (reference sequence). The CDR3 runs to 14 residues.

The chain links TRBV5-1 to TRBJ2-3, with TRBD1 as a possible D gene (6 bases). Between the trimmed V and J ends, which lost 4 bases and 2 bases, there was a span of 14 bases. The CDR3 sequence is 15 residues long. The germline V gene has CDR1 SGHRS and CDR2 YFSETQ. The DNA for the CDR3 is TGCGCCAGCAGCGTGGACAGTCGGGCCACAGATACGCAGTATTTT. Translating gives CASSVDSRATDTQYF.

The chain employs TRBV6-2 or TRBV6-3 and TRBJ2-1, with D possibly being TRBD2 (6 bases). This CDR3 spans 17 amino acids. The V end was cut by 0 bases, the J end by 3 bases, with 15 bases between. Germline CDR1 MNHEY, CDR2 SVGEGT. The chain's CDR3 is CASSYSRVVGLYNEQFF. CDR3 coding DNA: TGTGCCAGCAGTTACTCGAGGGTCGTGGGACTCTACAATGAGCAGTTCTTC.

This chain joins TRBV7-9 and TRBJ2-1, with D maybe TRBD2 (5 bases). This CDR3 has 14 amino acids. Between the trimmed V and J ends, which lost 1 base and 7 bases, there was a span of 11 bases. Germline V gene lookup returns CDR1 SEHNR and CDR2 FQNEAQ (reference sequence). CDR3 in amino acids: CASSLDVQRNEQFF. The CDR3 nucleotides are TGTGCCAGCAGCTTAGACGTACAGCGGAATGAGCAGTTCTTC.